Following are 27 T cell receptor beta chains from one sample sequenced in a study of long-term antiretroviral therapy in people with HIV. Researchers report immunoSEQ v3.0 was run at survey level. Produced via immunoSEQ multiplex PCR; TCRdb's table is partial and in-frame only. Here the sample spans 8,000 to 10,000 clones, 75% to 90% being singletons. The specimen comprised unsorted PBMCs, sampled 0.7 years after starting antiretroviral therapy. These TCRs come from a man aged 35 to 55 with HIV.

This clone was counted once. This rearrangement joins TRBV5-4 to TRBJ2-7, with TRBD2 matching 9 bases. The CDR3 covers 14 residues. Looked up from germline, CDR1 is SGHNT and CDR2 is YYREEE (reference sequence). Trimming cost V 5 bases and J 0 bases; bases outside gene matches: 3. The CDR3 DNA is TGTGCCAGCAGTCGTAGCGGGAGCTCCTACGAGCAGTACTTC. Amino acids: CASSRSGSSYEQYF.

The V and J genes are TRBV2 and TRBJ1-1; TRBD1 might be the D (5 bases). Trimming shortened V by 5 bases and J by 1 base, and 11 bases separated the two germline ends. This CDR3 is built from 14 residues. Per germline, CDR1 SNHLY and CDR2 FYNNEI. The CDR3 spells CASSMGPSNTEAFF. The CDR3 nucleotides read TGTGCCAGCAGTATGGGACCGTCGAACACTGAAGCTTTCTTT.

The V call is TRBV5-1, the J call TRBJ2-1, with TRBD2 matching over 8 bases. V was pared by 1 base and J by 6 bases, with 15 bases of the junction left unmatched. The germline gives CDR1 SGHRS, CDR2 YFSETQ. The CDR3 totals 18 residues. The chain's CDR3 is CASSLSLGLVASGNEQFF. CDR3 nucleotide sequence: TGCGCCAGCAGCTTGTCGCTGGGACTAGTTGCATCGGGCAATGAGCAGTTCTTC.

This clone occurred a few times. This chain connects TRBV6-1 to TRBJ2-3; TRBD2 might be the D (5 bases). The CDR3 spans 13 residues. Germline-derived CDR1 and CDR2 are MNHNS and SASEGT. DNA for the CDR3: TGTTCCACCCCGGGAAGGGTCCCAGATACGCAGTATTTT. This translates into CSTPGRVPDTQYF.

The rearrangement joins TRBV6-6 to TRBJ2-7, with 7 bases that match TRBD2. The V segment lost 3 bases and the J segment 6 bases; nucleotides outside the gene matches: 8. The CDR3 length is 14 residues. Germline CDR1 is MNHNY and CDR2 is SVGAGI (reference sequence). The CDR3 DNA reads TGTGCCAGCAGTTATAGCGGGTTGATGAGCGAGCAGTACTTC. This sequence encodes CASSYSGLMSEQYF.

The rearrangement joins TRBV7-2 to TRBJ2-7; no reliable D call. V dropped 1 base and J dropped 1 base, with 8 bases sitting between them. Germline CDR1 and CDR2: SGHTA and FQGNSA. CDR3 size: 14 residues. CDR3 sequence: CASSLVDGSYEQYF. The CDR3, as DNA: TGTGCCAGCAGCTTAGTAGACGGGTCCTACGAGCAGTACTTC. The full variable domain, in which reference TRBV7-2 and TRBJ2-7 provide the parts outside the CDR3, is GAGVSQSPSNKVTEKGKDVELRCDPISGHTALYWYRQSLGQGLEFLIYFQGNSAPDKSGLPSDRFSAERTGGSVSTLTIQRTQQEDSAVYLCASSLVDGSYEQYFGPGTRLTVT.

The chain combines TRBV28 with TRBJ2-7; D might be TRBD2 (5 bases). Trimming stripped 5 bases from V and 3 bases from J, with 11 bases between. CDR1 and CDR2 (germline): MDHEN, SYDVKM. The CDR3 consists of 13 residues. The CDR3 sequence: CASSPSIYYEQYF. DNA for the CDR3: TGTGCCAGCAGTCCTAGCATTTACTACGAGCAGTACTTC.

A few counts support this clone. This sequence joins TRBV27 and TRBJ1-3, with D possibly being TRBD1 (5 bases). The V and J ends lost 6 bases and 0 bases respectively, with 15 bases between them. Looked up from germline, CDR1 is MNHEY and CDR2 is SMNVEV (reference sequence). The CDR3 runs to 16 residues. CDR3 sequence (DNA): TGTGCCAGCAGCCCGACAGTACCACGCTCTGGAAACACCATATATTTT. Amino acids: CASSPTVPRSGNTIYF.

The chain has TRBV11-2 and TRBJ2-4, with D perhaps TRBD1 (5 bases). The CDR3 has 14 residues. Trimming removed 6 bases from V and 3 bases from J, with 12 bases in between. Germline assignment: CDR1 SGHAT and CDR2 FQNNGV. The CDR3 loop reads CASRQESGKNIQYF. CDR3 bases: TGTGCCAGCAGACAGGAGTCTGGCAAAAACATTCAGTACTTC.

V usage is TRBV29-1 and J usage is TRBJ2-3; TRBD1 agrees at 7 bases. The trim removed 4 bases at V and 1 base at J, leaving 8 bases unmatched. Germline lookup yields CDR1 SQVTM and CDR2 ANQGSEA. This CDR3 comprises 15 residues. The CDR3 DNA reads as TGCAGCGTTGTAGGACAGGCGGTCCGCACAGATACGCAGTATTTT. Protein sequence: CSVVGQAVRTDTQYF.

This rearrangement joins TRBV28 to TRBJ1-1; tentatively, D is TRBD1 (6 bases). The CDR3 consists of 12 residues. The germline CDR1 and CDR2 sequences are MDHEN and SYDVKM. Trimming stripped 5 bases from V and 8 bases from J, with 12 bases between. Here the CDR3 reads CASSVNRAEAFF. DNA of the CDR3: TGTGCCAGCAGTGTAAACAGGGCGGAAGCTTTCTTT.

The CDR3 protein is CASSLWGTDTQYF. CDR3 bases: TGTGCCAGCAGCTTGTGGGGCACAGATACGCAGTATTTT. The gene calls are TRBV5-8 and TRBJ2-3; no clear D gene. Trimming left V 1 base short and J 1 base short, with 4 bases between. The CDR3 runs to 13 residues. Germline V gene lookup returns CDR1 SGHTS and CDR2 YDEGEE.

The rearrangement joins TRBV5-1 to TRBJ2-2; D might be TRBD1 (7 bases). Trimming took off 5 bases at V and 1 base at J, with 12 bases between the two ends. The CDR3 contains 15 residues. CDR1 is SGHRS and CDR2 is YFSETQ in the germline V gene. The CDR3 spells CASREGARNTGELFF. In nucleotides, the CDR3 is TGCGCCAGCAGGGAGGGGGCACGGAACACCGGGGAGCTGTTTTTT.

CDR3 region: CASSVGEGNTIYF. In DNA form, the CDR3 reads TGTGCCAGCAGCGTAGGTGAGGGAAACACCATATATTTT. J is TRBJ1-3 and V is TRBV9; D unclear. The V end was cut by 0 bases, the J end by 4 bases, with 5 bases between. CDR3 length: 13 amino acids. Germline CDR1 SGDLS, CDR2 YYNGEE. Variable domain in full (rest from reference TRBV9 and TRBJ1-3): DSGVTQTPKHLITATGQRVTLRCSPRSGDLSVYWYQQSLDQGLQFLIQYYNGEERAKGNILERFSAQQFPDLHSELNLSSLELGDSALYFCASSVGEGNTIYFGEGSWLTVV.

The rearrangement joins TRBV5-6 to TRBJ2-1, with 11 positions matching TRBD2. This CDR3 has 16 amino acids. The junction had 8 bases not matched to a gene; V was cut back by 2 bases and J by 7 bases. CDR1 and CDR2 from the germline V gene are SGHDT and YYEEEE. CDR3 in amino acids: CASSFLFLAGGNEQFF. In nucleotides, the CDR3 is TGTGCCAGCAGCTTCTTGTTTCTAGCGGGAGGAAATGAGCAGTTCTTC.

This CDR3 reads CASSVGPQQPQHF. CDR3 in DNA: TGTGCCAGCAGCGTGGGACCGCAGCAGCCCCAGCATTTT. This chain links TRBV5-6 with TRBJ1-5; a possible D gene is TRBD1 (5 bases). Germline lookup yields CDR1 SGHDT and CDR2 YYEEEE. V was cut by 4 bases and J by 7 bases, with 12 bases left in between. The CDR3 is 13 amino acids.

This chain connects TRBV6-6 to TRBJ2-7, with D maybe TRBD2 (6 bases). Germline CDR1 MNHNY, CDR2 SVGAGI (reference sequence). The CDR3 totals 14 residues. V gave up 5 bases and J gave up 3 bases, with 14 bases separating them. CDR3 nucleotides: TGTGCCAGCAGTCCCTCGGAGGGGATCTACGAGCAGTACTTC. Amino acid sequence: CASSPSEGIYEQYF.

The rearrangement uses TRBV7-9 and TRBJ2-3; D is ambiguous. The CDR3 covers 14 residues. The ends were cut back, 1 base at V and 1 base at J, with 6 bases in the middle. The germline V gene encodes CDR1 SEHNR and CDR2 FQNEAQ (reference sequence). Here the CDR3 DNA reads TGTGCCAGCAGCTTAGAAAGGGGCACAGATACGCAGTATTTT. Translating it yields CASSLERGTDTQYF.

Only one count was recorded for this clone. CDR3 sequence: CASTLAGGNTGELFF. CDR3 DNA sequence: TGTGCCAGCACCCTAGCGGGAGGGAACACCGGGGAGCTGTTTTTT. The J gene is TRBJ2-2, the V gene TRBV7-2; 11 nucleotides line up with TRBD2. CDR1 and CDR2 from the germline V gene are SGHTA and FQGNSA. There are 15 residues in the CDR3. Germline trimming cut 7 bases from V and 1 base from J; bases unmatched to any gene: 2.

V gene TRBV12-5 combines with J gene TRBJ2-2, with D unclear. This CDR3 region has 16 residues. Germline V lookup: CDR1 LGHNT, CDR2 FRNRAP. V was pared by 6 bases and J by 2 bases, with 16 bases between. The CDR3 region is CASGLLVGGNTGELFF. In DNA form, the CDR3 reads TGTGCTAGTGGACTGCTCGTAGGCGGTAACACCGGGGAGCTGTTTTTT.

The CDR3 sequence: CASSFPNTEAFF. DNA for the CDR3: TGTGCCAGCAGCTTTCCGAACACTGAAGCTTTCTTT. The J gene is TRBJ1-1, the V gene TRBV7-9; D is ambiguous. Looked up from germline, CDR1 is SEHNR and CDR2 is FQNEAQ (reference sequence). V shed 3 bases and J shed 1 base, with 3 bases lying between them. This CDR3 is 12 amino acids long.

This clone was detected once. The V gene is TRBV5-1, the J gene TRBJ2-1; 12 nucleotides agree with TRBD2. The CDR3 runs to 15 residues. J lost 4 bases, V lost 5 bases, and 4 bases had no gene match. CDR1 is SGHRS, CDR2 YFSETQ, per germline. The CDR3 sequence: CASSGGLAGYNEQFF. In DNA form, the CDR3 reads TGCGCCAGCAGTGGGGGACTAGCGGGTTACAATGAGCAGTTCTTC.

This chain joins TRBV28 and TRBJ1-1, with 8 bases lining up with TRBD1. CDR1 is MDHEN and CDR2 is SYDVKM in the germline V gene. V shed 2 bases, J shed 3 bases, and the junction held 8 bases outside the gene matches. The CDR3 loop spans 16 amino acids. The CDR3 region is CASSLQGAQRDTEAFF. The CDR3 DNA sequence: TGTGCCAGCAGTTTACAGGGGGCGCAGCGTGACACTGAAGCTTTCTTT.

Only a few counts were recorded for this clone. In DNA form, the CDR3 reads TGTGCCAGCAGCGTCGGGGGGGTCCTAGGCGAGCAGTACTTC. Protein: CASSVGGVLGEQYF. V gene TRBV28 combines with J gene TRBJ2-7; 8 bases agree with TRBD2. V was pared by 6 bases and J by 6 bases, with 10 bases of the junction left unmatched. The V gene's germline CDR1 is MDHEN and CDR2 SYDVKM. CDR3 length equals 14 residues.

A single count supports this clone. The rearrangement uses TRBV19 and TRBJ2-7, with D hard to call. This CDR3 comprises 13 residues. From germline, CDR1 is LNHDA and CDR2 SQIVND (reference sequence). With 7 bases removed from V and 4 bases from J, the gap between germline ends came to 14 bases. Here the CDR3 DNA reads TGTGCCAGTACCGTTTATCCAGGTTACGAGCAGTACTTC. This encodes CASTVYPGYEQYF.

The V and J genes are TRBV2 and TRBJ2-1; D might be TRBD1 (6 bases). The germline CDR1 and CDR2 sequences are SNHLY and FYNNEI. Trimming removed 6 bases at V and 0 bases at J, with 12 bases between. CDR3 length: 15 amino acids. The CDR3 bases are TGTGCCAGCAGGACTCAGGGGAGCTCCTACAATGAGCAGTTCTTC. It encodes CASRTQGSSYNEQFF. The full variable domain, its missing parts supplied by reference TRBV2 and TRBJ2-1, is EPEVTQTPSHQVTQMGQEVILRCVPISNHLYFYWYRQILGQKVEFLVSFYNNEISEKSEIFDDQFSVERPDGSNFTLKIRSTKLEDSAMYFCASRTQGSSYNEQFFGPGTRLTVL.

The V gene is TRBV27, the J gene TRBJ2-7, with TRBD2 matching 7 bases. The CDR3 has 16 residues. CDR1 MNHEY and CDR2 SMNVEV come from the germline V gene (reference sequence). V shed 0 bases and J 2 bases; nucleotides not matched to a gene: 7. DNA for the CDR3: TGTGCCAGCAGTTTATCAGCGCGGGAGCCGGCCTACGAGCAGTACTTC. Amino acids: CASSLSAREPAYEQYF.